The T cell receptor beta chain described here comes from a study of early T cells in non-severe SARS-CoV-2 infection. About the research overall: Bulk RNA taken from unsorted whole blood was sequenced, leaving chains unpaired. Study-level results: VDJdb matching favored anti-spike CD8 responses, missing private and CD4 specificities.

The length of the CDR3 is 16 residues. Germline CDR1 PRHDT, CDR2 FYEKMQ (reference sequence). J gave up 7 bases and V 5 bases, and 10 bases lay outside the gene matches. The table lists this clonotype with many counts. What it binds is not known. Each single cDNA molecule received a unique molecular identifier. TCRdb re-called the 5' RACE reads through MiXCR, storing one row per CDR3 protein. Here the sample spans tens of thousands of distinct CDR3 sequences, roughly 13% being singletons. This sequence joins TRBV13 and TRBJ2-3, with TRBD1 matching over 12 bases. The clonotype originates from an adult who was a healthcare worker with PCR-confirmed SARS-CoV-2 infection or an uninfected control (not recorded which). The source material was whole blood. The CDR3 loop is CASSPQRDRGLNTQYF. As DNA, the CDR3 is TGTGCCAGCAGCCCCCAAAGGGACAGGGGGCTTAATACGCAGTATTTT.